This T cell receptor (beta chain) was captured by sequencing in a study of blood T cell repertoires in COVID-19. Produced via immunoSEQ multiplex PCR; TCRdb's table is partial and in-frame only. In the table there are roughly 250,000 clones, around 88% of which are singletons. The CDR3 sequence is 13 residues long. Germline V gives CDR1 GTSNPN, CDR2 SVGIG (reference sequence). Germline trimming cut 4 bases from V and 6 bases from J; bases unmatched to any gene: 7. The material sequenced was PBMCs or T cells enriched from blood (not recorded which). The origin of this receptor is a middle-aged woman with acute COVID-19. The V and J genes are TRBV30 and TRBJ1-2, with 8 nucleotides matching TRBD1. CDR3 protein: CAWTKQGGDGYTF. CDR3 nucleotide sequence: TGTGCCTGGACCAAACAGGGGGGGGATGGCTACACCTTC.